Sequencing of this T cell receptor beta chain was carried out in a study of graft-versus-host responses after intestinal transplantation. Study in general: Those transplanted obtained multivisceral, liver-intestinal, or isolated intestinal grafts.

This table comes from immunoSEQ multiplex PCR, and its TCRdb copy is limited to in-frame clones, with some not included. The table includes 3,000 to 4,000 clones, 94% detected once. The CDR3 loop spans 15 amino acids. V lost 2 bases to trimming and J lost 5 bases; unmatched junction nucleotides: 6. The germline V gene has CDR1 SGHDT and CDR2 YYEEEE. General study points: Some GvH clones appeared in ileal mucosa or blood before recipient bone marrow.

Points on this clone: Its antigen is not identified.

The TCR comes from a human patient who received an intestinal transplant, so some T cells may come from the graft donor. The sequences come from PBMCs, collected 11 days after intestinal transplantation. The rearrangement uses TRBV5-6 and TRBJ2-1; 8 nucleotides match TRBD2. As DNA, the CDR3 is TGTGCCAGCAGCTTCGGGAGGGCCCTACACAATGAGCAGTTCTTC. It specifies CASSFGRALHNEQFF.